A single TCR beta chain is shown here with its context. Its antigen is undetermined. Template switching was used to attach UMIs, which incorporated a 6-nucleotide sample barcode. Both the TCRalpha cDNA and the TCRbeta cDNA were taken through two nested PCRs, lasting approximately 16 and 10 cycles. TCRdb re-called the 5' RACE reads, yielding one record per CDR3 amino acid sequence without DNA. The data show approximately 330,000 distinct CDR3 sequences, and the top ten clones hold around 2%. This sample is drawn from a study of monozygotic twins with inflammatory bowel disease. Overall study results and limits: Repertoire similarity did not differ between concordant and discordant twins, perhaps due to limited power.

The origin of this receptor is a human donor with ulcerative colitis or Crohn's disease, or a healthy co-twin of an affected twin (not recorded which). The sample was blood.

The CDR3 loop reads CATSEPGVYGYTF. V is TRBV24-1 and J is TRBJ1-2; as DNA is missing, the TRBD1 call by TCRdb cannot be tested. The germline V gene has CDR1 KGHDR and CDR2 SFDVKD. This CDR3 is 13 amino acids long.